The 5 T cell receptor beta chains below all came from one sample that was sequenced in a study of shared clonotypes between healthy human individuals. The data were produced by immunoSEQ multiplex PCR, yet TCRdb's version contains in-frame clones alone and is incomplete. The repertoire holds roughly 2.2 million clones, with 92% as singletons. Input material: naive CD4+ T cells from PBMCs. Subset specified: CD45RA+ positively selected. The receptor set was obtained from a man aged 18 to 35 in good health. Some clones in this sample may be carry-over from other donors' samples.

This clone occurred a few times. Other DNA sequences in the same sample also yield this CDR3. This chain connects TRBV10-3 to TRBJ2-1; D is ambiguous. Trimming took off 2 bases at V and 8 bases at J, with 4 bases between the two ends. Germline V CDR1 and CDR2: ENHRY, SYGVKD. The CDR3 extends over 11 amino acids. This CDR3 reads CAISERDEQFF. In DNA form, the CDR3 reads TGTGCCATCAGTGAGAGGGATGAGCAGTTCTTC.

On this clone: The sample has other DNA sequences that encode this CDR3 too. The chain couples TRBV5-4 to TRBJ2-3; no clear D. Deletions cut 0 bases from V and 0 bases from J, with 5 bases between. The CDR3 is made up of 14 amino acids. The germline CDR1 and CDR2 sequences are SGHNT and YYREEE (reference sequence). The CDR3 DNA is TGTGCCAGCAGCTTGGCAGGTAGCACAGATACGCAGTATTTT. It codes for CASSLAGSTDTQYF.

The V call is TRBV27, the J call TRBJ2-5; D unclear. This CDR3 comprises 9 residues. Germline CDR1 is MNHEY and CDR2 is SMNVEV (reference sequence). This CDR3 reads CVSPETQYF. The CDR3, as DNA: TGTGTTTCCCCGGAGACCCAGTACTTC.

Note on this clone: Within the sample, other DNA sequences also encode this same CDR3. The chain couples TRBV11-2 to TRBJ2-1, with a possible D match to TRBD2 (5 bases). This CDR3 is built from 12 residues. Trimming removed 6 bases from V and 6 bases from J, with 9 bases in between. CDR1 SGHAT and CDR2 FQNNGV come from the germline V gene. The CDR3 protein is CASSQGGNEQFF. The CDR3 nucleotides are TGTGCCAGCAGTCAAGGAGGCAATGAGCAGTTCTTC.

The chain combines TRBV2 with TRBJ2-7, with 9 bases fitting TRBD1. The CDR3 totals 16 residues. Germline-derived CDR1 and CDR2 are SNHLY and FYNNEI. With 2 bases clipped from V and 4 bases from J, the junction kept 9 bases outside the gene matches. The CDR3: CASSERTGDPPYEQYF. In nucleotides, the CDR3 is TGTGCCAGCAGTGAAAGGACAGGGGACCCCCCTTACGAGCAGTACTTC.